Listed here is a single T cell receptor beta chain. The antigen is undetermined. This sample was taken from a study of cytomegalovirus exposure and HLA in healthy donors. Overall study: HLA-typed donors contributed about 85 million unique TCRs, which were held in an early data release.

The V gene's germline CDR1 is SGHRS and CDR2 YFSETQ. Trimming shortened V by 3 bases and J by 4 bases, and 11 bases separated the two germline ends. The CDR3 totals 13 residues. Study-level results: In a later analysis, HLA-associated TCR beta chains were more clonally expanded than equally common others. Altogether, 150 to 200 TCR beta chains were recorded as cytomegalovirus-associated.

60 Vbeta and 13 Jbeta primers were used in PCR. Profiled with immunoSEQ multiplex PCR; TCRdb holds only in-frame clones, not every one. The sample records 140,000 to 150,000 clones, roughly 75% being singletons. Sequencing was carried out using PBMCs. This sequence originates from a female donor in good health and CMV-seronegative. V gene TRBV5-1 combines with J gene TRBJ2-7; TRBD2 might be the D (6 bases). CDR3 sequence (DNA): TGCGCCAGCAGCTCCCCCGGGGGATACGAGCAGTACTTC. This gives the protein CASSSPGGYEQYF.